These 25 T cell receptor beta chains came from one sample sequenced in a study of T-cell reconstitution after alpha-beta-depleted transplantation in children. A TCRbeta library incorporating unique molecular identifiers was prepared. TCRdb itself ran the PCR reads through MiXCR, one entry per CDR3 protein. Of about 870,000 distinct CDR3 sequences listed, less than 20% are singletons. The starting material was PBMCs, mostly from graft donor cells, obtained 360 days after TCRalphabeta/CD19-depleted stem cell transplant. The origin of the receptors is a male patient aged 10-17 years who had a stem cell transplant for acute lymphoblastic leukemia, so the T cells may come from the graft donor.

The chain is built from TRBV7-3 and TRBJ2-5; D unclear. V lost 2 bases, J lost 3 bases, and 10 bases lay in between. The CDR3 totals 14 residues. Germline V gives CDR1 SGHTA, CDR2 FQGTGA. DNA of the CDR3: TGTGCCAGCAGCTTAGTGGCTACCGAAGAGACCCAGTACTTC. Residues: CASSLVATEETQYF.

V and J are TRBV10-3 and TRBJ2-7; D is possibly TRBD2 (6 bases). Germline V lookup: CDR1 ENHRY, CDR2 SYGVKD. The length of the CDR3 is 14 residues. The V gene lost 8 bases and the J gene lost 0 bases, with 14 bases spanning the gap. CDR3 bases: TGTGCCATCGGCCCCCCTAGCGACTCCTACGAGCAGTACTTC. As protein: CAIGPPSDSYEQYF.

This clonotype was detected only a few times. The chain uses TRBV5-1 and TRBJ1-1; possibly TRBD1 for D (5 bases). The CDR3 runs 15 residues. Per germline, CDR1 SGHRS and CDR2 YFSETQ. The germline V and J ends were trimmed by 3 bases and 0 bases, with 12 bases remaining between them. The DNA for the CDR3 is TGCGCCAGCAGCTCCGGGACCAACATGAACACTGAAGCTTTCTTT. This translates into CASSSGTNMNTEAFF.

The V call is TRBV6-1, the J call TRBJ2-1; the match to TRBD1 covers 7 bases. The CDR3 is 17 amino acids. V lost 7 bases to trimming and J lost 0 bases; unmatched junction nucleotides: 12. The germline gives CDR1 MNHNS, CDR2 SASEGT. The CDR3 DNA sequence: TGTGCCAGCAACAAGGGGGCTAGGGGGTTCTCCTACAATGAGCAGTTCTTC. Protein product: CASNKGARGFSYNEQFF.

This clonotype was detected a few times. V usage is TRBV20-1 and J usage is TRBJ1-5, with a tentative D call TRBD1 (6 bases). Germline V gene sequence: CDR1 DFQATT, CDR2 SNEGSKA (reference sequence). V lost 6 bases and J 4 bases, leaving 19 bases between the germline ends. This CDR3 region has 15 residues. The CDR3 DNA follows: TGCAGTGCAGCCCCACAGGGATCAAATAATCAGCCCCAGCATTTT. It is translated as CSAAPQGSNNQPQHF.

The chain links TRBV15 to TRBJ1-5; 11 nucleotides align to TRBD1. The CDR3 is 18 residues long. J lost 9 bases, V lost 0 bases, and 13 bases had no gene match. Germline assignment: CDR1 LNHNV and CDR2 YYDKDF (reference sequence). DNA for the CDR3: TGTGCCACCAGCAGAGATGCATCGGACAGGGGGCGGCAAGGGCCCCAGCATTTT. It specifies CATSRDASDRGRQGPQHF.

This clonotype occurred a few times. The V and J genes are TRBV29-1 and TRBJ2-2; 7 bases agree with TRBD2. This CDR3 spans 13 amino acids. The J segment lost 5 bases and the V segment lost 7 bases, leaving 7 bases of the junction unmatched. Germline loops: CDR1 SQVTM, CDR2 ANQGSEA. The CDR3 here is CSGGGGTTGELFF. As DNA, the CDR3 is TGCAGCGGGGGCGGGGGAACGACCGGGGAGCTGTTTTTT.

The V gene is TRBV6-5, the J gene TRBJ2-7, with 13 bases fitting TRBD2. V was pared by 2 bases and J by 4 bases, with 11 bases of the junction left unmatched. Looked up from germline, CDR1 is MNHEY and CDR2 is SVGAGI. The CDR3 has 18 residues. The CDR3 sequence: CASSYPLAGLAGAYEQYF. Written as DNA, the CDR3 is TGTGCCAGCAGTTACCCGCTAGCCGGACTAGCGGGAGCTTACGAGCAGTACTTC.

CDR3 amino acids: CATSDRSTSSYNEQFF. The CDR3 coding sequence is TGTGCCACCAGTGATCGTTCAACGAGCTCCTACAATGAGCAGTTCTTC. J is TRBJ2-1 and V is TRBV24-1; D not resolved. The ends were cut back, 3 bases at V and 0 bases at J, with 11 bases in the middle. The CDR3 consists of 16 residues. Per germline, CDR1 KGHDR and CDR2 SFDVKD.

This sequence joins TRBV11-3 and TRBJ2-5, with 8 bases matching TRBD2. CDR1 is SGHNT, CDR2 YENEEA, per germline. The J segment lost 5 bases and the V segment lost 11 bases, leaving 10 bases of the junction unmatched. The CDR3 has 13 residues. CDR3 sequence (DNA): TGTGCCTCTTCGCGGCGGGAGGCGGAGACCCAGTACTTC. This encodes CASSRREAETQYF.

This clonotype has just a few counts. V is TRBV5-1 and J is TRBJ2-1, with 8 bases matching TRBD2. The CDR3 runs to 14 residues. Germline CDR1 SGHRS, CDR2 YFSETQ. The junction had 4 bases not matched to a gene; V was cut back by 2 bases and J by 6 bases. The chain's CDR3 is CASSFPGLVNEQFF. Here the CDR3 DNA reads TGCGCCAGCAGCTTCCCGGGACTAGTCAATGAGCAGTTCTTC.

This clonotype was counted only a few times. J is TRBJ2-5 and V is TRBV6-2 or TRBV6-3; either TRBD1 or TRBD2 may supply D (5 bases each). Trimming removed 2 bases from V and 4 bases from J, with 17 bases in between. Germline values: CDR1 MNHEY, CDR2 SVGEGT. This CDR3 is 16 amino acids long. The CDR3 loop is CASSYPQDSGTETQYF. The CDR3 coding sequence is TGTGCCAGCAGTTACCCCCAGGACTCAGGGACAGAGACCCAGTACTTC.

There are a few counts of this clonotype. The rearrangement joins TRBV9 to TRBJ2-7; 7 bases are a match to TRBD2. CDR3 length equals 16 residues. V shed 4 bases, J shed 3 bases, and the junction held 13 bases outside the gene matches. The germline V gene encodes CDR1 SGDLS and CDR2 YYNGEE. CDR3 coding DNA: TGTGCCAGCAGCCTAGATGGGATAGCGGGCTTCTACGAGCAGTACTTC. This encodes CASSLDGIAGFYEQYF.

This clonotype was counted only a few times. The chain couples TRBV18 to TRBJ1-4; no firm D call. This CDR3 spans 14 amino acids. Germline CDR1 and CDR2: KGHSH and LQKENI. Trimming shortened V by 5 bases and J by 0 bases, and 7 bases separated the two germline ends. This chain's CDR3 is CASSNGATNEKLFF. The CDR3 nucleotides read TGTGCCAGCTCAAACGGGGCAACTAATGAAAAACTGTTTTTT.

The chain has TRBV29-1 and TRBJ2-7, with 7 bases that match TRBD1. V shed 5 bases, J shed 4 bases, and the junction held 8 bases outside the gene matches. Germline V gene lookup returns CDR1 SQVTM and CDR2 ANQGSEA. This CDR3 spans 13 amino acids. CDR3 amino acids: CSVRQGIRYEQYF. The CDR3 nucleotides are TGCAGCGTTCGACAGGGTATAAGGTACGAGCAGTACTTC.

The sample holds a few counts of this clonotype. This sequence joins TRBV10-3 and TRBJ2-7, with D possibly matching TRBD2 (6 bases). The CDR3 spans 12 residues. Per the germline V gene, CDR1 is ENHRY and CDR2 is SYGVKD. Trimming removed 3 bases at V and 5 bases at J, with 8 bases between. This CDR3 is CAISDWEDEQYF. The CDR3 DNA reads as TGTGCCATCAGTGATTGGGAGGACGAGCAGTACTTC.

The V gene is TRBV30, the J gene TRBJ2-2; D is unresolved. Trimming took off 0 bases at V and 4 bases at J, with 0 bases between the two ends. CDR1 and CDR2 (germline): GTSNPN, SVGIG (reference sequence). This CDR3 has 11 amino acids. The CDR3 here is CAWSVTGELFF. The CDR3 DNA reads as TGTGCCTGGAGTGTCACCGGGGAGCTGTTTTTT.

This clonotype has more than one count but fewer than ten. This chain uses TRBV28 with TRBJ1-1; 7 bases line up with TRBD1. With 5 bases clipped from V and 4 bases from J, the junction kept 13 bases outside the gene matches. The CDR3 spans 16 residues. CDR1 and CDR2 from the germline V gene are MDHEN and SYDVKM. CDR3 nucleotides: TGTGCCAGCAGTCTGAACCCTAGACAGGGAAGCACTGAAGCTTTCTTT. Translation gives CASSLNPRQGSTEAFF.

The rearrangement joins TRBV10-2 to TRBJ2-1, with D uncertain. V lost 4 bases and J 0 bases, leaving 10 bases between the germline ends. The CDR3 consists of 15 residues. CDR1 WSHSY and CDR2 SAAADI come from the germline V gene. CDR3 sequence (DNA): TGCGCCAGCAGTGTACTACCCAACTCCTACAATGAGCAGTTCTTC. The encoded protein is CASSVLPNSYNEQFF.

This clonotype was seen a single time. The gene calls are TRBV5-5 and TRBJ2-5; no firm D call. V lost 1 base and J 2 bases, leaving 9 bases between the germline ends. The CDR3 is made up of 14 amino acids. Germline V gene sequence: CDR1 SGHKS, CDR2 YYEKEE (reference sequence). The CDR3 is CASSLWGNQETQYF. DNA of the CDR3: TGTGCCAGCAGCTTGTGGGGAAATCAAGAGACCCAGTACTTC. Looking up the rest from reference TRBV5-5 and TRBJ2-5 gives the full variable domain: DAGVTQSPTHLIKTRGQQVTLRCSPISGHKSVSWYQQVLGQGPQFIFQYYEKEERGRGNFPDRFSARQFPNYSSELNVNALLLGDSALYLCASSLWGNQETQYFGPGTRLLVL.

Comments on this clonotype: The junction shows a germline mismatch at one end, possibly a read error. The chain uses TRBV29-1 and TRBJ2-4; the D gene is possibly TRBD1 (5 bases). Germline loops: CDR1 SQVTM, CDR2 ANQGSEA. The CDR3 extends over 18 amino acids. The CDR3, as DNA: TGCAGCGTTGTAAGTAGGGGCGGCGCAGTGGGGTCCAAAAACATTCAGAACTTC. Translation: CSVVSRGGAVGSKNIQNF.

This clonotype has a count of ten or more. The J gene is TRBJ2-7, the V gene TRBV10-2; D call uncertain. Germline V gene data show CDR1 as WSHSY and CDR2 as SAAADI. The CDR3 is made up of 11 amino acids. With 0 bases removed from V and 3 bases from J, the gap between germline ends came to 0 bases. CDR3 sequence reads: CASSESYEQYF. CDR3 nucleotides: TGCGCCAGCAGTGAGTCCTACGAGCAGTACTTC.

This clonotype was detected ten times or more. The genes are TRBV6-5 and TRBJ2-3; 13 bases line up with TRBD2. The junction had 4 bases not matched to a gene; V was cut back by 4 bases and J by 9 bases. In germline, CDR1 is MNHEY, CDR2 SVGAGI. The CDR3 extends over 14 amino acids. The CDR3 protein is CASSFGLAGVTQYF. DNA of the CDR3: TGTGCCAGCAGTTTCGGACTAGCGGGAGTGACGCAGTATTTT.

In this sample, this clonotype turned up many times. This chain joins TRBV12-3 or TRBV12-4 and TRBJ2-2, with a possible D match to TRBD2 (6 bases). The length of the CDR3 is 15 residues. Trimming took 6 bases from V and 4 from J, leaving 15 bases between them. The CDR3 here is CASSPEGLRTGELFF. In DNA, the CDR3 is TGTGCCAGCAGCCCGGAGGGCCTTCGCACCGGGGAGCTGTTTTTT.

The genes are TRBV4-2 and TRBJ1-2, with D possibly TRBD1 on 6 matching bases. CDR1 LGHNA and CDR2 YNFKEQ come from the germline V gene. The CDR3 sequence is 13 residues long. V was shortened by 8 bases and J by 4 bases, with 14 bases between the two germline ends. CDR3 amino acids: CASREGTLYGYTF. Written as DNA, the CDR3 is TGTGCCAGCCGCGAAGGGACACTCTATGGCTACACCTTC.